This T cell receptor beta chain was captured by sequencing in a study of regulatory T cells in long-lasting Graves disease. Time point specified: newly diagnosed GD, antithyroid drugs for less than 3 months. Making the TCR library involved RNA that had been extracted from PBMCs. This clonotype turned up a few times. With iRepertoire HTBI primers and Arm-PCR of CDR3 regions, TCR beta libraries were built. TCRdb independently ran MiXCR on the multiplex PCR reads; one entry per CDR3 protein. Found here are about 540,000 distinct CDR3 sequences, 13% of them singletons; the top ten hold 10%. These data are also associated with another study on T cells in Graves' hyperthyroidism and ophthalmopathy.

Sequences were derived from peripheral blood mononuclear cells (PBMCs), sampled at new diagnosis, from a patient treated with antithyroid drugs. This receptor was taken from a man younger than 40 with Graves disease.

The CDR3 DNA follows: TGTGCCAGCAGCTGGGCCAGGGTAGTCTCCTACGAGCAGTACTTC. Protein sequence: CASSWARVVSYEQYF. The J gene is TRBJ2-7, the V gene TRBV11-2, with D possibly TRBD1 on 5 matching bases. Trimming cost V 4 bases and J 0 bases, with 13 bases left between them. Germline loops: CDR1 SGHAT, CDR2 FQNNGV. The CDR3 is made up of 15 amino acids.